The 18 T cell receptor beta chains in this list originate from one sample, sequenced in a study of blood T cell repertoires in COVID-19. The table came from immunoSEQ multiplex PCR; TCRdb's copy has only in-frame clones and leaves some out. The repertoire holds a few hundred thousand clones, with 86% as singletons. The material sequenced was peripheral blood. The receptors were gathered from a man aged 60 to 75 with acute or convalescent COVID-19.

The rearrangement links TRBV6-5 to TRBJ1-2, with 8 bases lining up with TRBD1. The CDR3 consists of 13 residues. The germline gives CDR1 MNHEY, CDR2 SVGAGI. V lost 6 bases and J lost 4; bases outside the gene matches: 4. The chain's CDR3 is CASSRGQGYGYTF. For the CDR3, the DNA is TGTGCCAGCAGCCGAGGACAGGGCTATGGCTACACCTTC.

The chain uses TRBV28 and TRBJ1-2; D remains unclear. This CDR3 has 14 residues. V was shortened by 7 bases and J by 4 bases, with 16 bases between the two germline ends. Germline V gene sequence: CDR1 MDHEN, CDR2 SYDVKM. The CDR3 loop is CASKSGADFYGYTF. The CDR3 nucleotides read TGTGCCAGCAAAAGCGGAGCGGATTTCTATGGCTACACCTTC.

This chain joins TRBV4-3 and TRBJ2-6, with TRBD2 as a possible D gene (6 bases). There are 17 residues in the CDR3. V was trimmed by 1 base and J by 2 bases, leaving 12 bases between them. Germline-derived CDR1 and CDR2 are LGHNA and YSLEER. The chain's CDR3 is CASSQVNGGAGANVLTF. The CDR3 bases are TGCGCCAGCAGCCAAGTTAACGGGGGTGCTGGGGCCAACGTCCTGACTTTC.

The gene calls are TRBV27 and TRBJ2-7; D not resolved. The CDR3 has 13 amino acids. CDR1 and CDR2 from the germline V gene are MNHEY and SMNVEV (reference sequence). Between the trimmed V and J ends, which lost 3 bases and 2 bases, there was a span of 8 bases. CDR3: CASSLAQTYEQYF. In DNA, the CDR3 is TGTGCCAGCAGTTTGGCCCAAACCTACGAGCAGTACTTC.

V usage is TRBV11-3 and J usage is TRBJ1-1; a possible D gene is TRBD1 (6 bases). CDR3 size: 14 residues. With 4 bases removed from V and 1 base from J, the gap between germline ends came to 10 bases. The germline V gene encodes CDR1 SGHNT and CDR2 YENEEA. The CDR3 protein is CASSSLGQNTEAFF. CDR3 coding DNA: TGTGCCAGCAGCTCCCTGGGACAGAACACTGAAGCTTTCTTT.

In regard to this clone: Compared with germline, one end of the junction differs, possibly owing to a read error. V and J are TRBV7-7 and TRBJ2-7, with TRBD2 identical over 7 bases. This CDR3 is 20 amino acids long. Germline V gives CDR1 SSHAT, CDR2 FNYEAQ (reference sequence). This CDR3 reads CASTGLRVGGVSGLLRGQYF. In nucleotides, the CDR3 is TGTGCTAGCACTGGACTCCGGGTTGGGGGGGTTAGCGGACTACTACGTGGGCAGTACTTC.

This chain connects TRBV29-1 to TRBJ1-2; no clear D. The CDR3 totals 14 residues. CDR1 is SQVTM and CDR2 is ANQGSEA in the germline V gene. Trimming stripped 4 bases from V and 4 bases from J, with 16 bases between. The CDR3 DNA reads TGCAGCGTTGCCGACCCCAGACGGAGCTATGGCTACACCTTC. This encodes CSVADPRRSYGYTF.

The chain employs TRBV28 and TRBJ1-6; D ambiguous. Trimming took off 2 bases at V and 7 bases at J, with 21 bases between the two ends. CDR3 size: 18 residues. Per the germline V gene, CDR1 is MDHEN and CDR2 is SYDVKM. Here the CDR3 DNA reads TGTGCCAGCAGTTTACTGTCGATCGGGGAGGGTAAAAATTCACCCCTCCACTTT. Its translation is CASSLLSIGEGKNSPLHF.

The chain uses TRBV28 and TRBJ2-5; the match to TRBD2 covers 9 bases. V gave up 5 bases and J gave up 5 bases; unmatched junction bases: 6. CDR3 length: 14 amino acids. CDR1 MDHEN and CDR2 SYDVKM come from the germline V gene. This CDR3 is CASSRGRARETQYF. In DNA form, the CDR3 reads TGTGCCAGCAGTCGCGGGAGGGCCAGGGAGACCCAGTACTTC. Filled out from reference TRBV28 and TRBJ2-5, the complete variable domain reads DVKVTQSSRYLVKRTGEKVFLECVQDMDHENMFWYRQDPGLGLRLIYFSYDVKMKEKGDIPEGYSVSREKKERFSLILESASTNQTSMYLCASSRGRARETQYFGPGTRLLVL.

The chain joins TRBV18 to TRBJ2-1; 10 bases line up with TRBD2. Germline CDR1 and CDR2: KGHSH and LQKENI. The CDR3 consists of 16 residues. Germline trimming cut 6 bases from V and 5 bases from J; bases unmatched to any gene: 10. The chain's CDR3 is CASSPSSSGRHNEQFF. DNA for the CDR3: TGTGCCAGCTCGCCCAGCAGTAGCGGGAGGCACAATGAGCAGTTCTTC.

The chain recombines TRBV5-1 with TRBJ2-5, with D possibly matching TRBD2 (6 bases). The CDR3 is made up of 13 amino acids. Trimming took off 4 bases at V and 3 bases at J, with 10 bases between the two ends. Looked up from germline, CDR1 is SGHRS and CDR2 is YFSETQ. The CDR3 region is CASSAWREETQYF. The CDR3, as DNA: TGCGCCAGCAGCGCATGGAGGGAAGAGACCCAGTACTTC.

V usage is TRBV19 and J usage is TRBJ1-5; TRBD1 matches at 9 bases. CDR3 size: 18 residues. CDR1 and CDR2 from the germline V gene are LNHDA and SQIVND (reference sequence). Losses at the gene ends were 6 bases for V and 9 bases for J; bases not matched to a gene: 21. DNA for the CDR3: TGTGCCAGTAGCACCGACTCCGGGACAGGGCTGGCGGGGCCGCCCCAGCATTTT. Encoded protein: CASSTDSGTGLAGPPQHF.

The CDR3 DNA reads TGTGCCAGCAGCTTAGGCGGGGTTAATGAGCAGTTCTTC. It translates to CASSLGGVNEQFF. The chain joins TRBV11-1 to TRBJ2-1; D is perhaps TRBD2 (6 bases). CDR1 and CDR2 (germline): SGHAT, FQDESV (reference sequence). Trimming cost V 1 base and J 7 bases, with 8 bases left between them. This CDR3 is built from 13 residues.

V is TRBV12-3 or TRBV12-4 and J is TRBJ2-5; the D gene is possibly TRBD1 (5 bases). The CDR3 extends over 11 amino acids. Trimming shortened V by 5 bases and J by 4 bases, and 5 bases separated the two germline ends. This CDR3 is CASSTGETQYF. For the CDR3, the DNA is TGTGCCAGCAGTACAGGAGAGACCCAGTACTTC.

V is TRBV3-1 (or the pseudogene TRBV3-2) and J is TRBJ2-7, with 10 bases lining up with TRBD1. V lost 3 bases, J lost 0 bases, and 5 bases stayed unmatched. CDR1 LGHDT and CDR2 YNNKEL come from the germline V gene (reference sequence). The CDR3 runs 16 residues. The CDR3 loop reads CASSHLRQGASYEQYF. CDR3 DNA: TGTGCCAGCAGCCATTTGAGACAGGGGGCCTCCTACGAGCAGTACTTC.

This clone was detected only once. The chain recombines TRBV5-1 with TRBJ2-1, with 9 bases identical to TRBD1. V shed 3 bases and J 7 bases; nucleotides not matched to a gene: 8. The CDR3 is 15 residues long. The germline V gene has CDR1 SGHRS and CDR2 YFSETQ. The CDR3 DNA is TGCGCCAGCAGCTCTGGGACAGGGAAATTGAATGAGCAGTTCTTC. Protein sequence: CASSSGTGKLNEQFF.

On this clone itself: Distinct nucleotide sequences in the sample also encode this CDR3. This chain connects TRBV30 to TRBJ1-5; 9 nucleotides line up with TRBD1. Losses at the gene ends were 1 base for V and 5 bases for J; bases not matched to a gene: 0. This CDR3 region has 13 residues. The germline gives CDR1 GTSNPN, CDR2 SVGIG (reference sequence). The CDR3 DNA sequence: TGTGCCTGGAGTGGGGACAGGGATCAGCCCCAGCATTTT. This sequence encodes CAWSGDRDQPQHF.

The chain employs TRBV28 and TRBJ2-1; 8 bases are shared with TRBD2. The CDR3 extends over 15 amino acids. Per germline, CDR1 MDHEN and CDR2 SYDVKM. V was clipped by 10 bases and J by 4 bases; unmatched bases: 12. CDR3 loop: CATLAGLEIYNEQFF. CDR3 sequence (DNA): TGTGCCACCCTGGCGGGACTAGAGATTTACAATGAGCAGTTCTTC.